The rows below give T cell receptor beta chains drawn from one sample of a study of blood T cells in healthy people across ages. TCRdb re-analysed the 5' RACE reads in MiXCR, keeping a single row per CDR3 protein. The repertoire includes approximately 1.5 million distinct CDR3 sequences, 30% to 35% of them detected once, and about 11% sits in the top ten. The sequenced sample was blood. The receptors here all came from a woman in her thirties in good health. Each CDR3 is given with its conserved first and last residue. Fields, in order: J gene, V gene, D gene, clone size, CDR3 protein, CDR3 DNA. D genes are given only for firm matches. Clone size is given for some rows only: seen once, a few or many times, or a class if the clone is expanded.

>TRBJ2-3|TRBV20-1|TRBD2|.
CSAWLAGVTDTQYF
TGCAGTGCGTGGCTAGCGGGAGTCACAGATACGCAGTATTTT
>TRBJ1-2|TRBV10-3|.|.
CASSEGVDYGYTF
TGTGCCAGCAGTGAAGGGGTTGACTATGGCTACACCTTC
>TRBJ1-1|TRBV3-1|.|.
CASSPTEGRSTEAFF
TGTGCCAGCAGCCCAACGGAGGGCAGGTCCACTGAAGCTTTCTTT
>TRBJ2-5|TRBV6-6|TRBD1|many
CASTTGGGETQYF
TGTGCCAGCACCACAGGGGGCGGAGAGACCCAGTACTTC
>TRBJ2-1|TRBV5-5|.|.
CASSPSGSDSYNEQFF
TGTGCCAGCAGCCCGAGCGGCTCGGACTCCTACAATGAGCAGTTCTTC
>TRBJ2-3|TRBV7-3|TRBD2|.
CASAGTSGRLRTDTQYF
TGTGCCAGCGCTGGAACTAGCGGGAGACTGAGGACAGATACGCAGTATTTT
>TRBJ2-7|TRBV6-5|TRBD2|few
CVSSFMGTSGRSYEQYF
TGTGTCAGCAGTTTTATGGGGACTAGCGGACGTTCCTACGAGCAGTACTTC
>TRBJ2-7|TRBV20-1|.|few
CSASGPGRNYEQYF
TGCAGTGCTAGCGGCCCGGGGCGTAACTACGAGCAGTACTTC
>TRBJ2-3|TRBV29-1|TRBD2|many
CSVEGSSGIRDTQYF
TGCAGCGTTGAAGGGTCTAGCGGGATTAGAGATACGCAGTATTTT
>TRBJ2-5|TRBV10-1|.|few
CASSRDGPQETQYF
TGCGCCAGCAGCCGGGACGGACCTCAAGAGACCCAGTACTTC
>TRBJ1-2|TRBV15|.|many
CATSRDRALANYGYTF
TGTGCCACCAGCAGAGATAGGGCTCTTGCTAACTATGGCTACACCTTC
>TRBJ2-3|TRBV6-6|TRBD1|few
CASGRQGSRDTQYF
TGTGCCAGCGGAAGACAGGGAAGCAGAGATACGCAGTATTTT
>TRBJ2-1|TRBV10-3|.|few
CAISAGGDNEQFF
TGTGCCATCAGTGCCGGGGGAGACAATGAGCAGTTCTTC
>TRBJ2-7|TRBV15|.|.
CATSRDPQGGWNEQYF
TGTGCCACCAGCAGAGATCCACAGGGCGGCTGGAACGAGCAGTACTTC
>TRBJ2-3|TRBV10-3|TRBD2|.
CAISVSGDSTDTQYF
TGTGCCATCAGTGTTAGCGGGGACAGCACAGATACGCAGTATTTT
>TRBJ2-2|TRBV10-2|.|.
CASSVRAGLNTGELFF
TGCGCCAGCAGTGTTAGGGCGGGGTTGAACACCGGGGAGCTGTTTTTT
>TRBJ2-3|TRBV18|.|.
CVSSPTDTQYF
TGTGTCAGCTCACCGACAGATACGCAGTATTTT
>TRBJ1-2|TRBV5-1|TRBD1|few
CASSPRAGQGSFGYTF
TGCGCCAGCAGCCCAAGGGCGGGACAGGGTTCGTTTGGCTACACCTTC
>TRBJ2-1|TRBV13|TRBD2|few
CASSLTSGGGLRNEQFF
TGTGCCAGCAGCTTGACTAGCGGGGGGGGACTTCGAAATGAGCAGTTCTTC
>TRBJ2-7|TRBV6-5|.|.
CASTSPGQTYEQYF
TGTGCCAGCACTAGCCCGGGGCAGACCTACGAGCAGTACTTC
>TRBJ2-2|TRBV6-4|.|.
CASSPYINTGELFF
TGTGCCAGCAGTCCCTATATCAACACCGGGGAGCTGTTTTTT
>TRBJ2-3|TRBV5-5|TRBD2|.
CASLTSARGLAGGTDTQYF
TGTGCCAGCCTTACTTCGGCTCGGGGCCTAGCGGGGGGTACAGATACGCAGTATTTT
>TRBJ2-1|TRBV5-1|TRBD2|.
CASTKLAGGHNEQFF
TGCGCCAGCACCAAACTAGCGGGGGGGCACAATGAGCAGTTCTTC
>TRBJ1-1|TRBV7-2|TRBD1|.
CASSLQPSGTGGTEAFF
TGTGCCAGCAGCTTACAACCCAGCGGGACAGGGGGCACTGAAGCTTTCTTT
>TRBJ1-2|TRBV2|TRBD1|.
CASMGQQGNGYTF
TGTGCCAGCATGGGGCAACAGGGGAATGGCTACACCTTC
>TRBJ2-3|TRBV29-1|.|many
CSVGKDSTDTQYF
TGCAGCGTTGGTAAAGACAGCACAGATACGCAGTATTTT
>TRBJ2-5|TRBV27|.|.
CASSLRRGRETQYF
TGTGCCAGCAGTTTAAGACGTGGAAGGGAGACCCAGTACTTC
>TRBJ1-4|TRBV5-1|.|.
CASSYGRATNEKLFF
TGCGCCAGCAGCTATGGCAGAGCAACTAATGAAAAACTGTTTTTT
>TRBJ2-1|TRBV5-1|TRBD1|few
CASRGDRGPQGQFF
TGCGCCAGCAGGGGTGACAGGGGGCCCCAAGGGCAGTTCTTC
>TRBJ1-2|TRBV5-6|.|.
CASSLDGDRPYGYTF
TGTGCCAGCAGCCTCGACGGAGATCGCCCCTATGGCTACACCTTC
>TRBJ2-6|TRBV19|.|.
CTSSSQPGLSGANVLTF
TGTACCAGTAGTAGCCAACCAGGGCTCTCTGGGGCCAACGTCCTGACTTTC
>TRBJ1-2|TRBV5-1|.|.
CASSLDRNRYGYTF
TGCGCCAGCAGCTTGGACAGAAACCGCTATGGCTACACCTTC
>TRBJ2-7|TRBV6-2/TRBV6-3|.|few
CASNPPLASHSYEQYF
TGTGCCAGCAACCCTCCCCTAGCGTCCCACTCCTACGAGCAGTACTTC
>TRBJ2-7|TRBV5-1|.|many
CASSLLEGSSYEQYF
TGCGCCAGCAGCTTGCTTGAGGGGAGCTCCTACGAGCAGTACTTC
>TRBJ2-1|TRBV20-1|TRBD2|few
CSARDSGRPYNEQFF
TGCAGTGCTAGGGATAGCGGGAGACCCTACAATGAGCAGTTCTTC
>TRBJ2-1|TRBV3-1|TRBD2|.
CASSQVGLAGVSSDEQFF
TGTGCCAGCAGCCAAGTTGGGCTAGCGGGCGTCTCGTCTGATGAGCAGTTCTTC
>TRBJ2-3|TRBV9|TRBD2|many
CASSASGNGDTQYF
TGTGCCAGCAGCGCCAGCGGGAACGGAGATACGCAGTATTTT
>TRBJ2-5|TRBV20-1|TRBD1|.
CSARPPGQGVQGTQYF
TGCAGTGCTCGACCGCCGGGACAGGGCGTTCAAGGGACCCAGTACTTC
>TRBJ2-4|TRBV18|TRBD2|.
CASSPSRDYLNIQYF
TGTGCCAGCTCACCAAGCCGGGACTACCTAAACATTCAGTACTTC
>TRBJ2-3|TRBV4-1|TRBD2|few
CASSQWVAGASTDTQYF
TGCGCCAGCAGCCAATGGGTAGCGGGGGCCAGCACAGATACGCAGTATTTT
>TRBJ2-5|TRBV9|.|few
CASSVGAGGGLQETQYF
TGTGCCAGCAGCGTAGGCGCAGGGGGGGGCCTTCAAGAGACCCAGTACTTC
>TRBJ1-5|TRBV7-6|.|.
CASSHPPTYTPGKGQSNQPQHF
TGTGCCAGCAGCCACCCACCAACCTACACACCCGGTAAGGGACAAAGCAATCAGCCCCAGCATTTT
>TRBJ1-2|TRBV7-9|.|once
CASRPIWGVYDYTF
TGTGCCAGCAGGCCCATTTGGGGGGTCTATGACTACACCTTC
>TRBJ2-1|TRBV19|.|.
CASSIDDPDNEQFF
TGTGCCAGTAGTATCGATGACCCTGACAATGAGCAGTTCTTC
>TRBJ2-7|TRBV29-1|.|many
CSVVWPRDVFVQYF
TGCAGCGTTGTATGGCCGAGGGATGTCTTCGTGCAGTACTTC
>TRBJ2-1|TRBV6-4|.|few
CASSDSKVGEQFF
TGTGCCAGCAGTGACTCCAAGGTTGGTGAGCAGTTCTTC
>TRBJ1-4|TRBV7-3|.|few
CASSAVPGAKLFF
TGTGCCAGCAGCGCGGTCCCAGGGGCAAAACTGTTTTTT
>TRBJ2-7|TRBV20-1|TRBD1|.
CSARGTGRIHEQYF
TGCAGTGCTAGAGGGACAGGGCGGATACACGAGCAGTACTTC
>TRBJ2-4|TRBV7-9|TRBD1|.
CASSLTGAPQEAQYF
TGTGCCAGCAGCTTGACAGGGGCGCCTCAAGAGGCCCAGTACTTC
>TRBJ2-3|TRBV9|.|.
CASSVGDKAPNPDTQYF
TGTGCCAGCAGCGTAGGAGACAAGGCACCTAATCCAGATACGCAGTATTTT
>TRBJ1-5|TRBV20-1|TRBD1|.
CSASPRDSLNQPQHF
TGCAGTGCTAGTCCCCGGGACAGCTTAAATCAGCCCCAGCATTTT
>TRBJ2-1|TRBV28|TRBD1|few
CASSGGQGLAEQFF
TGTGCCAGCAGTGGCGGACAGGGTTTGGCTGAGCAGTTCTTC
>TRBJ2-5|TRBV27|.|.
CASKPGGGMETQYF
TGTGCCAGCAAACCTGGCGGGGGCATGGAGACCCAGTACTTC
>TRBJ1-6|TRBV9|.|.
CTSSQPVNRLGSPLHF
TGTACCAGCAGCCAGCCGGTCAACCGTTTGGGTTCACCCCTCCACTTT
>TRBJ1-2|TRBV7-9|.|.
CASSPLEGLGDYGYTF
TGTGCCAGCAGCCCACTGGAGGGGCTAGGGGACTATGGCTACACCTTC
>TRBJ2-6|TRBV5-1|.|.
CASSLNRPGANVLTF
TGCGCCAGCAGCTTGAACAGGCCGGGGGCCAACGTCCTGACTTTC
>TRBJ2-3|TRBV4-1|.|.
CASSQTGQADTQYF
TGCGCCAGCAGCCAAACCGGACAAGCAGATACGCAGTATTTT
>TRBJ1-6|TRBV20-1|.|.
CSAELESSPLHF
TGCAGTGCTGAACTTGAAAGTTCACCCCTCCACTTT